This T cell receptor beta chain was recovered during a study of T cell responses to AZD1222 COVID-19 vaccine. Study background: Pooling covered second doses at about 4 or about 12 weeks.

This clone was found once. The target antigen is unknown. Overall study findings and caveats: Possibly, clonal diversity was underestimated; donors were largely white British and included more females. There were vaccine-associated CD4 TCRs across spike, dominant at 160-218 and 743-854. Among spike-specific TCRs, nearly half reportedly target unmutated variant regions.

Libraries were prepared by immunoSEQ multiplex PCR; TCRdb keeps only in-frame clonotypes and omits some of them. This repertoire shows roughly 120,000 clones, roughly 90% found once; its top ten account for about 1.6%. Germline loops: CDR1 MNHEY, CDR2 SMNVEV (reference sequence). The CDR3 covers 16 residues. Trimming pared 5 bases from V and 0 bases from J, leaving 14 bases between. The clonotype originates from an adult in good health. V and J are TRBV27 and TRBJ1-5; no reliable D call. This specimen consisted of peripheral blood, obtained on day 0 of AZD1222 vaccination. The CDR3 DNA sequence: TGTGCCAGCAGTCCTCGACGATACGGTAGCAATCAGCCCCAGCATTTT. It specifies CASSPRRYGSNQPQHF.